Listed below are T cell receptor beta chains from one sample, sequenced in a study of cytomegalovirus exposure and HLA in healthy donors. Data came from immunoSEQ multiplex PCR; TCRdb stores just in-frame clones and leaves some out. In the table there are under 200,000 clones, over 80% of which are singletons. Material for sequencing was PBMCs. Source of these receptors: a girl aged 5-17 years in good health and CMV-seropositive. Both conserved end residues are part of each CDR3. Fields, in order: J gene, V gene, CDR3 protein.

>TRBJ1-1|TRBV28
CASSLPGGGGTEAFF
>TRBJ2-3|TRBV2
CASSGLQGSRADTQYF
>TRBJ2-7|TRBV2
CASSRGYEQYF
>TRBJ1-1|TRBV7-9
CASSLGEAEAFF
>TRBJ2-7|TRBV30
CAWSMAGYEQYF
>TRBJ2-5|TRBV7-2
CASSQGLYQETQYF
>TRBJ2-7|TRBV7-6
CASSLGAGIYEQYF
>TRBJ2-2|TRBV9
CASSVAGGTGELFF
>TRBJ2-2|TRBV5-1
CASSPGQEAGELFF
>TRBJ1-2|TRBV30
CAWRSGTGEDGYTF
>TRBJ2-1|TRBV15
CATSTQGAHNEQFF
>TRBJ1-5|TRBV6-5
CASRLDRAPNQPQHF
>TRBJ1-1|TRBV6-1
CASSEDRTTTEAFF
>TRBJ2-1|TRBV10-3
CAIRGGTSPAPYNEQFF
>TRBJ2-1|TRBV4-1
CASSQALAGGPINEQFF
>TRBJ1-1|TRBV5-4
CASSVLQGEAFF
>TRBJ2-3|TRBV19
CASSNGFTGGKDTQYF
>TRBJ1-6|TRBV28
CASSLPGLRSPLHF
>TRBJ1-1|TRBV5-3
CARSPTGQPHTEAFF
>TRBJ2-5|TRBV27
CASRGLAGPQETQYF
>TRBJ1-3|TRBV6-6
CASSYSPGNGNTIYF
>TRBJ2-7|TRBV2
CASSEGRGPTYEQYF
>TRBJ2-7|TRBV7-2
CASSYSGTSGGAGEQYF
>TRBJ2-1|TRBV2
CASSDILRNEQFF
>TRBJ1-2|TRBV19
CASSMGQYYGYTF
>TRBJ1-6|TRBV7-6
CASSITRGFNSPLHF
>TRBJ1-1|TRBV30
CAWSLITEAFF